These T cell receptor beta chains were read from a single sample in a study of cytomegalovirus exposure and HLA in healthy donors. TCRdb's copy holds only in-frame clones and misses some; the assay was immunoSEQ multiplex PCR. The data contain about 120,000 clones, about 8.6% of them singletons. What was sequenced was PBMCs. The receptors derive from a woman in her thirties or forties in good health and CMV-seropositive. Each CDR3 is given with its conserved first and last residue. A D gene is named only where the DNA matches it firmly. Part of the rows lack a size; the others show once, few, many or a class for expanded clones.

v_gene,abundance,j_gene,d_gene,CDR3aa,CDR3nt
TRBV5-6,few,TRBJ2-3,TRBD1,CASSLGTGGPDTQYF,TGTGCCAGCAGCCTAGGGACAGGGGGCCCAGATACGCAGTATTTT
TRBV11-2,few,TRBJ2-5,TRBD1,CASSLRGTGQETQYF,TGTGCCAGCAGCCTTCGGGGGACAGGGCAAGAGACCCAGTACTTC
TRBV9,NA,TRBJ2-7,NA,CASSVAPQVSYEQYF,TGTGCCAGCAGCGTAGCACCACAGGTCTCCTACGAGCAGTACTTC
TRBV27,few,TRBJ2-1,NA,CASSLWGGRDEQFF,TGTGCCAGCAGTTTATGGGGGGGCCGGGATGAGCAGTTCTTC
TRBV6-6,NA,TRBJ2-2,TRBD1,CATARDRAAGELFF,TGTGCCACCGCCCGGGACAGGGCGGCCGGGGAGCTGTTTTTT
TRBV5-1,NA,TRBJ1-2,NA,CASSLSGGFNYGYTF,TGCGCCAGCAGCTTGAGTGGGGGCTTTAACTATGGCTACACCTTC
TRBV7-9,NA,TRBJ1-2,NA,CASSLSTSVDYGYTF,TGTGCCAGCAGCTTATCAACGTCTGTAGACTATGGCTACACCTTC
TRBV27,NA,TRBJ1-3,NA,CASSFSGGSGNTIYF,TGTGCCAGCAGTTTTTCGGGGGGCTCTGGAAACACCATATATTTT
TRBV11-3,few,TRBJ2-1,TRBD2,CASSLGLAVSYNEQFF,TGTGCCAGCAGCTTAGGACTAGCGGTCTCCTACAATGAGCAGTTCTTC
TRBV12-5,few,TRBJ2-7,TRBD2,CASGPTSGGPTGEQYF,TGTGCTAGTGGCCCCACCAGCGGGGGCCCCACGGGCGAGCAGTACTTC
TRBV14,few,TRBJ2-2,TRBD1,CASSRRNRGETGELFF,TGTGCCAGCAGCCGGAGAAACAGGGGTGAAACCGGGGAGCTGTTTTTT
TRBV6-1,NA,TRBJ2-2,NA,CASSEFAIRELFF,TGTGCCAGCAGTGAATTTGCGATCCGGGAGCTGTTTTTT
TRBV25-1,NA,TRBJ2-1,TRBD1,CASSETGTGYNEQFF,TGTGCCAGCAGTGAAACCGGGACAGGATACAATGAGCAGTTCTTC
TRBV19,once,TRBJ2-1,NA,CASSTAASYNEQFF,TGTGCCAGTAGTACGGCGGCCTCCTACAATGAGCAGTTCTTC
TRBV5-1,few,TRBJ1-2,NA,CASSSRGWGYTF,TGCGCCAGCAGCTCCAGGGGTTGGGGCTACACCTTC
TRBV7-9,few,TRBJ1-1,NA,CASSLGLTEAFF,TGTGCCAGCAGCTTAGGTCTCACTGAAGCTTTCTTT
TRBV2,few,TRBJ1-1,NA,CASRVGDTEAFF,TGTGCCAGCAGAGTAGGAGACACTGAAGCTTTCTTT